The present T cell receptor (beta chain) was sequenced within a study of shared clonotypes between healthy human individuals. Study conclusions and caveats: Read depth was anticipated to influence clonotype sharing among donors.

As to this clone: What it binds is not known.

Sequencing was performed with immunoSEQ multiplex PCR; in TCRdb, only in-frame clones are kept and a portion is missing. In the table there are fewer than 3 million clones, 92% of which are singletons. Looked up from germline, CDR1 is ENHRY and CDR2 is SYGVKD. V lost 0 bases, J lost 4 bases, and 12 bases lay in between. The CDR3 has 15 residues. This TCR derives from a man between 18 and 35 years old in good health. Some clones in this sample may be carry-over from other donors' samples. The source material was naive CD4+ T cells from PBMCs. As for subset: CD45RA+ positively selected. The rearrangement uses TRBV10-3 and TRBJ1-2, with a weak D call TRBD1 (6 bases). Written as DNA, the CDR3 is TGTGCCATCAGTGAGTCGAGGGGGGGGATCTATGGCTACACCTTC. Amino acids: CAISESRGGIYGYTF.